The 10 T cell receptor beta chains below come from one sample, sequenced in a study of shared clonotypes between healthy human individuals. TCRdb's table, derived via immunoSEQ multiplex PCR, lists solely in-frame clones and lacks some. The data contain hundreds of thousands of clones, less than 96% of them singletons. The sample taken for sequencing was naive CD4+ T cells sorted from blood. As to subset: CD45RA+ positively selected. Receptors originate from a woman in her 30s in good health.

This clone was seen only once. This specimen includes other DNA sequences encoding the same CDR3. The chain joins TRBV18 to TRBJ2-3; D call uncertain. The CDR3 is made up of 13 amino acids. Germline CDR1 reads KGHSH; CDR2 reads LQKENI. V shed 1 base and J shed 3 bases, with 5 bases lying between them. CDR3 bases: TGTGCCAGCTCACCACGGACGACAGATACGCAGTATTTT. This codes for CASSPRTTDTQYF.

The rearrangement links TRBV4-1 to TRBJ2-1; tentative D call: TRBD2 (7 bases). This CDR3 is built from 16 residues. Germline V lookup: CDR1 MGHRA, CDR2 YSYEKL. With 4 bases removed from V and 7 bases from J, the gap between germline ends came to 20 bases. The DNA for the CDR3 is TGCGCCAGCAGCCCGCTTACGGGAAAGGGGGGGAATGAGCAGTTCTTC. Translation gives CASSPLTGKGGNEQFF.

The J gene is TRBJ2-3, the V gene TRBV7-9; tentatively, D is TRBD2 (6 bases). Trimming pared 2 bases from V and 0 bases from J, leaving 12 bases between. Germline CDR1 SEHNR, CDR2 FQNEAQ (reference sequence). The CDR3 is made up of 16 amino acids. CDR3 nucleotide sequence: TGTGCCAGCAGCTTACTCGTGAGCGGGAGCACAGATACGCAGTATTTT. Amino acid sequence: CASSLLVSGSTDTQYF.

V gene TRBV4-2 combines with J gene TRBJ2-1; maybe TRBD2 (5 bases). Per germline, CDR1 LGHNA and CDR2 YNFKEQ. The CDR3 consists of 16 residues. The germline V and J ends were trimmed by 4 bases and 0 bases, with 13 bases remaining between them. The CDR3 region is CASSPSFAGSYNEQFF. CDR3 coding DNA: TGTGCCAGCAGCCCCTCCTTTGCGGGCTCCTACAATGAGCAGTTCTTC.

The J gene is TRBJ2-1, the V gene TRBV2; 9 positions match TRBD2. V dropped 2 bases and J dropped 7; count of bases not matched to a gene: 9. CDR1 is SNHLY, CDR2 FYNNEI, per germline. The CDR3 consists of 16 residues. Here the CDR3 DNA reads TGTGCCAGCAGTGAAATTAGCGGGAGTAGTTGGAATGAGCAGTTCTTC. Encoded protein: CASSEISGSSWNEQFF.

V usage is TRBV6-5 and J usage is TRBJ1-4; no clear D. V was pared by 3 bases and J by 3 bases, with 14 bases between. Germline assignment: CDR1 MNHEY and CDR2 SVGAGI. This CDR3 contains 16 residues. The CDR3 region is CASSYPGIGANEKLFF. The CDR3 nucleotides read TGTGCCAGCAGTTATCCCGGGATTGGTGCTAATGAAAAACTGTTTTTT.

The chain combines TRBV28 with TRBJ1-1; D is possibly TRBD1 (5 bases). Germline V lookup: CDR1 MDHEN, CDR2 SYDVKM. The CDR3 spans 17 residues. The germline V and J ends were trimmed by 5 bases and 0 bases, with 19 bases remaining between them. The CDR3 nucleotides read TGTGCCAGCAGTCGCTCCGGGACGCAGAAGATGAACACTGAAGCTTTCTTT. This codes for CASSRSGTQKMNTEAFF.

This chain links TRBV25-1 with TRBJ2-2, with D hard to call. Deletions cut 6 bases from V and 6 bases from J, with 14 bases between. The CDR3 sequence is 14 residues long. CDR1 MGHDK and CDR2 SYGVNS come from the germline V gene. CDR3 coding DNA: TGTGCCAGCAGGCCCCCGGTAGTCGCCGGGGAGCTGTTTTTT. Its protein product is CASRPPVVAGELFF.

The chain has TRBV5-1 and TRBJ1-4, with unresolved D. Germline values: CDR1 SGHRS, CDR2 YFSETQ. The CDR3 covers 14 residues. Trimming pared 2 bases from V and 0 bases from J, leaving 5 bases between. The CDR3 is CASSFEPTNEKLFF. The CDR3 DNA reads TGCGCCAGCAGCTTTGAACCAACTAATGAAAAACTGTTTTTT.

This clone showed up just once. J is TRBJ2-7 and V is TRBV18; D may be TRBD2 (6 bases). Germline values: CDR1 KGHSH, CDR2 LQKENI. CDR3 size: 13 residues. V was trimmed by 8 bases and J by 5 bases, leaving 16 bases between them. CDR3 nucleotides: TGTGCCAGCGGGTCCCGGTCGGGGGACGAGCAGTACTTC. This translates into CASGSRSGDEQYF.